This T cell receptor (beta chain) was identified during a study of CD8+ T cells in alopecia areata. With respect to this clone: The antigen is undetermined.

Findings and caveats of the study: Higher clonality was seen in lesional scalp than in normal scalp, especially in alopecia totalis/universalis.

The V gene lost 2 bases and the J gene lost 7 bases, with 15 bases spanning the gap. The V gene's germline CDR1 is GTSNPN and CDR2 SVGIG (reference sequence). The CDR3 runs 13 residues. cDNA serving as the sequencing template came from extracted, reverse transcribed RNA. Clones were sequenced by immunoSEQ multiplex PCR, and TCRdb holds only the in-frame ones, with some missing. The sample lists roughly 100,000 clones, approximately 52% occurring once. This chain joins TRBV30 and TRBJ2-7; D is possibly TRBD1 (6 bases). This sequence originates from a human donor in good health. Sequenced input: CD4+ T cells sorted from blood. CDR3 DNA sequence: TGTGCCTGGAGTTTACACAGGGTGGGGGAGCAGTACTTC. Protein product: CAWSLHRVGEQYF.